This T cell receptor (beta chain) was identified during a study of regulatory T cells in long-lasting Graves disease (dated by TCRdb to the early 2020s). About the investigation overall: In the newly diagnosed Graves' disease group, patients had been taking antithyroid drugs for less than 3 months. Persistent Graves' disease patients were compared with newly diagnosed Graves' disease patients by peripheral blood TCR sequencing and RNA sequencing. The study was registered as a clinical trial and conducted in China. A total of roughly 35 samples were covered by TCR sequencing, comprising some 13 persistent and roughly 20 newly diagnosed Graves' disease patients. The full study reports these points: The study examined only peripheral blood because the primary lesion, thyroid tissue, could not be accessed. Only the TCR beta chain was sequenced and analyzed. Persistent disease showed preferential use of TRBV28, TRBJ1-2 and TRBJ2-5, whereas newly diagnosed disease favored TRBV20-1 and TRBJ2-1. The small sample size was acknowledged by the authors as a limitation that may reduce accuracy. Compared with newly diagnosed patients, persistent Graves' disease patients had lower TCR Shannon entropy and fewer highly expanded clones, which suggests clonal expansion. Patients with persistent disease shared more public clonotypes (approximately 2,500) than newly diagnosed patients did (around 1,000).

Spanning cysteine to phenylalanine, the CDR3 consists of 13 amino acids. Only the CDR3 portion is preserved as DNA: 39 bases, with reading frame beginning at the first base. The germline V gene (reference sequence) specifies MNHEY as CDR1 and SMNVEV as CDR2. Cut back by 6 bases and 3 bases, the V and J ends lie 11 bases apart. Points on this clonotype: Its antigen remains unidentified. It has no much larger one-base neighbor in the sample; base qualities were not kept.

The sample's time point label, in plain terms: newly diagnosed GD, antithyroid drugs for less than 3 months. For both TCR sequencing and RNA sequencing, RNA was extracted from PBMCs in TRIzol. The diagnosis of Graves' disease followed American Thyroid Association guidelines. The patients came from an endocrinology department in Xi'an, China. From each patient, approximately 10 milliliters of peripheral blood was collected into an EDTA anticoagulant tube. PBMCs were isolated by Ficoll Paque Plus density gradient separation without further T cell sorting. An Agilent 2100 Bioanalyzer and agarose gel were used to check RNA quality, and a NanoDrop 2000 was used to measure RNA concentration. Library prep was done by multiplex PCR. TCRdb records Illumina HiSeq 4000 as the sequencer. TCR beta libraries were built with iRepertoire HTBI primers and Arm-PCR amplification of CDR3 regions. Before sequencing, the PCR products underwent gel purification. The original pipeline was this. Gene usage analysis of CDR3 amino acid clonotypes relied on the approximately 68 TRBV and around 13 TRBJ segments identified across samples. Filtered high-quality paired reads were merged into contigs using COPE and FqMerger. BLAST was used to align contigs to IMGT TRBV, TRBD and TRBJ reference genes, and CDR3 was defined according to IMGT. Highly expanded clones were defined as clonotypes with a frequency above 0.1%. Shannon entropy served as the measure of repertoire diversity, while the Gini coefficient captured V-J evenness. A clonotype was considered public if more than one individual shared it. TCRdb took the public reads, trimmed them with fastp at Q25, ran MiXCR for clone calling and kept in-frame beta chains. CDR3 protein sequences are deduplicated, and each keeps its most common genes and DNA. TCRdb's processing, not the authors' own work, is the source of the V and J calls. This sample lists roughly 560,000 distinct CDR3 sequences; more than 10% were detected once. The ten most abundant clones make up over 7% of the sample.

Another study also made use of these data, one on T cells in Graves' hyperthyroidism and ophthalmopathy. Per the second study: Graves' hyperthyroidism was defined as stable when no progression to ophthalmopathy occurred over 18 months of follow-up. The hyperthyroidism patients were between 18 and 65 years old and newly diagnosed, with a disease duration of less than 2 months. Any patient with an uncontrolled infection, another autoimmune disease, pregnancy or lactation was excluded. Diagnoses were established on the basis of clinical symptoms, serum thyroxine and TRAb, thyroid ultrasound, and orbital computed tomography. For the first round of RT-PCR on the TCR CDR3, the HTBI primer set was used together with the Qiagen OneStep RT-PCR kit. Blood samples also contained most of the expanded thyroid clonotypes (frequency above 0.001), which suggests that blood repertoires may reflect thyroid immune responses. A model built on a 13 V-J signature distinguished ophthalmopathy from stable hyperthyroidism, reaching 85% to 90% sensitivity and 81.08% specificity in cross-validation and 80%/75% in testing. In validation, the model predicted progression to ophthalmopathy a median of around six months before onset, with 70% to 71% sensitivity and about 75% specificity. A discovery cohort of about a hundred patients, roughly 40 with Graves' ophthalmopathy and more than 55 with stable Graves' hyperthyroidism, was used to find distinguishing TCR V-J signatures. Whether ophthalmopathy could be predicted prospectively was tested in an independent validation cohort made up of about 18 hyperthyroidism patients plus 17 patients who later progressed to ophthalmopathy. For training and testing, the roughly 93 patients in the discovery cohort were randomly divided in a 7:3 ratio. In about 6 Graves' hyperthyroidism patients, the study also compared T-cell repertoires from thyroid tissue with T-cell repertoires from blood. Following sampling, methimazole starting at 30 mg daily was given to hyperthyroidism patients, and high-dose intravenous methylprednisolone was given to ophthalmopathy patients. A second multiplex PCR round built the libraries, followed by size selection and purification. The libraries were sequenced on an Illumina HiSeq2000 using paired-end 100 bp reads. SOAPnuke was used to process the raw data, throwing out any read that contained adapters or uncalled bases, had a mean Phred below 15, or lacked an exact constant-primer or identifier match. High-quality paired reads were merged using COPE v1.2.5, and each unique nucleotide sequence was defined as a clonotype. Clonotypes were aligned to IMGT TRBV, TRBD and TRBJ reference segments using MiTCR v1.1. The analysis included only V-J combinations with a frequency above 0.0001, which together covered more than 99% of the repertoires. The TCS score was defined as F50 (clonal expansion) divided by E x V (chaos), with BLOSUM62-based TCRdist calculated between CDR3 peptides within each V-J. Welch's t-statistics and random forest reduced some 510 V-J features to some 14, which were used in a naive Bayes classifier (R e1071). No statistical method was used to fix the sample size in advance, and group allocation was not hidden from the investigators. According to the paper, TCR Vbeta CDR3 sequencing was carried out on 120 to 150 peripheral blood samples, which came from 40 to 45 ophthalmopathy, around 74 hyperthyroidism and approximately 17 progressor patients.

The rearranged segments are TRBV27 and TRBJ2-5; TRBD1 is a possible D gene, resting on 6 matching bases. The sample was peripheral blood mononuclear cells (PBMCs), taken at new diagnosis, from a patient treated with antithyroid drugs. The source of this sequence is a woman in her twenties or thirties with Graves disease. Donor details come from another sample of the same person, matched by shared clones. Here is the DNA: TGTGCCAGCAGAAAGAACAGGGAAGAGACCCAGTACTTC. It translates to CASRKNREETQYF.